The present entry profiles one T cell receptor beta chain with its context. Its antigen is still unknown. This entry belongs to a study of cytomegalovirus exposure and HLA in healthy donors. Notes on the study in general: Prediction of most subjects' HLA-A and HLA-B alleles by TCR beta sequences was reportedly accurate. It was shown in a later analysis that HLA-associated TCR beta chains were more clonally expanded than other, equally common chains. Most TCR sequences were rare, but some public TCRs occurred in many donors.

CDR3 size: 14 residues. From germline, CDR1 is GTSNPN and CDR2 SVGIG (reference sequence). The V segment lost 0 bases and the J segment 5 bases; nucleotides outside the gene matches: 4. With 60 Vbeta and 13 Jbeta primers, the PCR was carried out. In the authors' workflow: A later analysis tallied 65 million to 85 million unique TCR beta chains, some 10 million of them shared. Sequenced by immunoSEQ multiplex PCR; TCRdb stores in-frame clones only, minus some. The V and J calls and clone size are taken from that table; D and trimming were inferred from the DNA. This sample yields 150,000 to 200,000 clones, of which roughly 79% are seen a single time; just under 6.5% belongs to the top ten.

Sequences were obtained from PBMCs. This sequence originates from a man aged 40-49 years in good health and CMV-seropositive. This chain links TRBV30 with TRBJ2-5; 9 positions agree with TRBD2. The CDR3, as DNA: TGTGCCTGGAGTGTCAAAGCGGGAGGCGAGACCCAGTACTTC. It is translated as CAWSVKAGGETQYF.